This is a list of T cell receptor beta chains from one sample in a study of shared clonotypes between healthy human individuals. Assay used: immunoSEQ multiplex PCR; TCRdb lists only in-frame clones, some missing. The repertoire includes 2.3 million or so clones, 85% to 95% of them detected once, and 0.39% sits in the top ten. Sequencing was carried out using naive CD4+ T cells from PBMCs. Every receptor here comes from a man aged 18 to 30 in good health. Some clones in this sample may be carry-over from other donors' samples. The conserved cysteine and the conserved F or W are not part of the CDR3 here. A D gene is named only where the DNA matches it firmly.

d_gene | j_gene | v_gene | CDR3aa
NA | TRBJ2-2 | TRBV7-2 | ASSLAWANTGELF
TRBD1 | TRBJ1-1 | TRBV28 | ASRAGQPNTEAF
NA | TRBJ2-7 | TRBV15 | ATSTWTAYEQY
NA | TRBJ1-5 | TRBV15 | ATSSIGQQPQH
NA | TRBJ2-2 | TRBV5-5 | ASSLAGTSTGELF
NA | TRBJ2-3 | TRBV30 | AWATGYNTDTQY
NA | TRBJ1-2 | TRBV10-3 | AISEFDGGKGYT
TRBD1 | TRBJ1-4 | TRBV6-1 | ASSSRGTGVEKLF
NA | TRBJ2-2 | TRBV5-1 | ASSFSYGELF
NA | TRBJ2-3 | TRBV6-5 | ASSGGTTDTQY
NA | TRBJ2-4 | TRBV11-2 | ASTTWAGAGTKNIQY
TRBD2 | TRBJ2-1 | TRBV30 | AWRSGKFRNEQF
TRBD1 | TRBJ2-7 | TRBV5-1 | ASSYTGDYEQY
NA | TRBJ2-5 | TRBV19 | ASSPQRSYIETQY
NA | TRBJ1-5 | TRBV5-8 | ASSSVGRTFNQPQH
TRBD1 | TRBJ1-1 | TRBV6-5 | ASSYSIQGTEAF
NA | TRBJ2-7 | TRBV7-8 | ASSPWGYEQY
NA | TRBJ2-7 | TRBV9 | ASSPRPYLSEQY
NA | TRBJ1-4 | TRBV5-4 | ASSLGSPINEKLF
NA | TRBJ1-3 | TRBV7-8 | ASREAGSGNTIY
NA | TRBJ2-3 | TRBV5-6 | ASSLVSTSRGADTQY
TRBD2 | TRBJ2-7 | TRBV5-1 | ASSFLAGVGFYEQY
TRBD1 | TRBJ2-1 | TRBV2 | ASSRQGRGSYNEQF
NA | TRBJ2-4 | TRBV7-9 | ASSPKAGVGNIQY
NA | TRBJ1-2 | TRBV18 | ASSPVPRDQDGYT
TRBD2 | TRBJ2-5 | TRBV7-3 | ASSPLAGGPETQY
NA | TRBJ1-1 | TRBV30 | AWGSNGLNTEAF
NA | TRBJ1-1 | TRBV6-1 | ASSEQLGAWNTEAF
TRBD2 | TRBJ2-2 | TRBV11-3 | ASSADPRTSGRYDTGELF
NA | TRBJ1-1 | TRBV9 | ASSVVSVNTEAF
TRBD1 | TRBJ2-2 | TRBV7-7 | ASSSEDRGRTGELF
TRBD1 | TRBJ1-5 | TRBV4-2 | ASSQDPRGQGRNQPQH
NA | TRBJ1-1 | TRBV27 | ASSLAGGVVNTEAF
TRBD2 | TRBJ2-7 | TRBV6-1 | ASSEVGLAVYEQY
TRBD1 | TRBJ1-2 | TRBV7-3 | ASSPGGTERYT